The table lists the clone carrying this T cell receptor beta chain with a few counts. Preparation of TCR beta libraries was done by quantitative 5'-RACE with molecular barcodes. TCRdb itself ran the 5' RACE reads through MiXCR, one entry per CDR3 protein. The sample has some 130,000 distinct CDR3 sequences, about a tenth seen once; the top ten hold approximately 3.3%. This CDR3 is built from 14 residues. Trimming took 0 bases from V and 8 from J, leaving 14 bases between them. Per the germline V gene, CDR1 is DFQATT and CDR2 is SNEGSKA (reference sequence). This record belongs to a study of CD8 T cells in ankylosing spondylitis.

The TCR was taken from a male donor with ankylosing spondylitis or in good health (not recorded which). The source material was blood, either unsorted or a sorted T cell fraction (not recorded which). V and J are TRBV20-1 and TRBJ1-3; D possibly corresponds to TRBD1 (6 bases). CDR3 residues: CSARDQGTGDTIYF. CDR3 DNA sequence: TGCAGTGCTAGAGATCAGGGGACGGGCGACACCATATATTTT.